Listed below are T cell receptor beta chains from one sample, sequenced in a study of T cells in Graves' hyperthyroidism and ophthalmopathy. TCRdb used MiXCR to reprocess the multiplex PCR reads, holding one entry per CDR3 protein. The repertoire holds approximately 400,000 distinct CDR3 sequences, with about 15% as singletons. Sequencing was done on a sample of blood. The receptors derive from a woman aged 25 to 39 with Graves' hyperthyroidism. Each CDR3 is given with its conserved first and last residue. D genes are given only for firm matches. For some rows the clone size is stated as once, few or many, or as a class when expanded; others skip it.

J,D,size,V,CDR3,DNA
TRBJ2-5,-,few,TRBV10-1,CARDRGETQYF,TGCGCCAGAGACAGAGGGGAGACCCAGTACTTC
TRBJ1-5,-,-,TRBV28,CATQYSNQPQHF,TGTGCCACCCAATATAGCAATCAGCCCCAGCATTTT
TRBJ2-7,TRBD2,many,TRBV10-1,CASSEGAGSGGNYEQYF,TGCGCCAGCAGTGAGGGGGCCGGGAGCGGGGGAAACTACGAGCAGTACTTC
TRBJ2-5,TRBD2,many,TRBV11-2,CASSLVLAGAETQYF,TGTGCCAGCAGCTTAGTGTTAGCGGGAGCCGAGACCCAGTACTTC
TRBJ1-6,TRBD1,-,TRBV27,CASSFGTGGNSPLHF,TGTGCCAGCAGTTTCGGGACAGGGGGGAATTCACCCCTCCACTTT
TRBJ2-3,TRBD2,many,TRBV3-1,CASSSGLAGGTQYF,TGTGCCAGCAGCTCGGGACTAGCGGGAGGAACGCAGTATTTT
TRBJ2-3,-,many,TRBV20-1,CSATPVVPSTDTQYF,TGCAGTGCTACACCCGTCGTTCCTAGCACAGATACGCAGTATTTT
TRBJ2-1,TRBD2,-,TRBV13,CASSLGVGSSGRTSSYNEQFF,TGTGCCAGCAGCTTAGGCGTCGGGTCTAGCGGGAGGACGAGCTCCTACAATGAGCAGTTCTTC
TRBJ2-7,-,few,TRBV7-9,CASSPTGSEQYF,TGTGCCAGCAGCCCAACAGGGAGCGAGCAGTACTTC
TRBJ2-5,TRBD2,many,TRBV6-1,CASVLAVRSETQYF,TGTGCCAGCGTTCTAGCGGTACGTTCGGAGACCCAGTACTTC
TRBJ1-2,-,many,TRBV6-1,CAATPLGVGGYTF,TGTGCCGCCACCCCCTTGGGGGTTGGTGGCTACACCTTC
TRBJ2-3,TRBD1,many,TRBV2,CASSVGQGGTDTQYF,TGTGCCAGCAGTGTTGGACAGGGAGGAACAGATACGCAGTATTTT
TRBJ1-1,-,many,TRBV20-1,CSASRTDRNTEAFF,TGCAGTGCTAGCAGAACCGATAGGAACACTGAAGCTTTCTTT
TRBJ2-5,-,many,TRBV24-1,CATSDLGREVTGMETQYF,TGTGCCACCAGTGATTTGGGTCGGGAGGTTACAGGGATGGAGACCCAGTACTTC
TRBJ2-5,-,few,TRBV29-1,CSVSGSRWAQETQYF,TGCAGCGTTTCAGGTTCCCGGTGGGCACAAGAGACCCAGTACTTC
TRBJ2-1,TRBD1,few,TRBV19,CASSIRGQGASYNEQFF,TGTGCCAGTAGTATACGTGGGCAGGGGGCCTCCTACAATGAGCAGTTCTTC
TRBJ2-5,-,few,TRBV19,CASSIRLAEETQYF,TGTGCCAGTAGTATTAGGCTAGCCGAAGAGACCCAGTACTTC
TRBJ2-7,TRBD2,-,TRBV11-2,CASSLGMTSGISYEQYF,TGTGCCAGCAGCTTAGGGATGACTAGCGGTATATCCTACGAGCAGTACTTC
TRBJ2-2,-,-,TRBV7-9,CASSWQTDTGELFF,TGTGCCAGCAGCTGGCAGACAGACACCGGGGAGCTGTTTTTT
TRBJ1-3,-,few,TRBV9,CASSVDSGASGNTIYF,TGTGCCAGCAGCGTAGATTCAGGGGCTTCTGGAAACACCATATATTTT
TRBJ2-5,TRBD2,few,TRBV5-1,CASSLAGTSGSGGETQYF,TGCGCCAGCAGCTTGGCTGGGACTAGCGGGAGCGGGGGAGAGACCCAGTACTTC
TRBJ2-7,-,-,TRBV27,CASGEQGSYEQYF,TGTGCCAGCGGGGAACAGGGTTCCTACGAGCAGTACTTC
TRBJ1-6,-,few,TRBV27,CASSPPRAGASPLHF,TGTGCCAGCAGTCCCCCTCGGGCAGGGGCTTCACCCCTCCACTTT
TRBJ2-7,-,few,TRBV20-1,CSARDVLWEAYEQYF,TGCAGTGCTAGAGACGTACTGTGGGAAGCCTACGAGCAGTACTTC
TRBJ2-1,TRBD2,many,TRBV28,CASRRGTRRGNEQFF,TGTGCCAGCAGAAGGGGGACTAGGAGGGGGAATGAGCAGTTCTTC
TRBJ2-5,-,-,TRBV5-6,CASSFTRSREETQYF,TGTGCCAGCAGCTTTACCCGAAGCAGGGAGGAGACCCAGTACTTC
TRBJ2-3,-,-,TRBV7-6,CASSQGGARVDTQYF,TGTGCCAGCAGCCAGGGGGGAGCGCGGGTAGATACGCAGTATTTT
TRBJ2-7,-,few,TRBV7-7,CASSPGTNHYEQYF,TGTGCCAGCAGCCCCGGGACAAACCACTACGAGCAGTACTTC
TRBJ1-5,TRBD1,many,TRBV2,CASSGGTGRSNQPQHF,TGTGCCAGCAGTGGTGGGACAGGACGCAGCAATCAGCCCCAGCATTTT
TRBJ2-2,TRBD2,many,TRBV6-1,CASRPGLAFNVNTGELFF,TGTGCCAGCAGACCGGGACTAGCGTTTAATGTGAACACCGGGGAGCTGTTTTTT
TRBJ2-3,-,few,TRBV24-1,CATSGGGDSDTQYF,TGTGCCACCAGCGGGGGCGGGGATTCAGATACGCAGTATTTT
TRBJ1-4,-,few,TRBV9,CASSVGVGSREKLFF,TGTGCCAGCAGCGTAGGGGTAGGGAGTCGGGAAAAACTGTTTTTT
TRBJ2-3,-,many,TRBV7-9,CASMLSWDTQYF,TGTGCCAGCATGCTTTCGTGGGATACGCAGTATTTT
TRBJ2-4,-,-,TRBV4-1,CASSQDQSGLDIKYF,TGCGCCAGCAGCCAAGATCAATCTGGGTTGGACATTAAGTACTTC
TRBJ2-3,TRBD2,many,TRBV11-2,CASSLGLAGVLPTDTQYF,TGTGCCAGCAGCTTAGGGCTAGCGGGAGTCCTCCCCACAGATACGCAGTATTTT
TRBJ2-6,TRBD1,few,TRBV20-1,CSATTPGTAGANVLTF,TGCAGTGCAACTACGCCCGGGACAGCTGGGGCCAACGTCCTGACTTTC
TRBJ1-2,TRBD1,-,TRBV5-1,CASQLQGSGRGCTF,TGCGCCAGCCAATTACAGGGGTCGGGACGTGGCTGCACCTTC
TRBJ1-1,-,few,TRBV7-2,CASTVSFMNTEAFF,TGTGCCAGCACCGTCAGCTTCATGAACACTGAAGCTTTCTTT
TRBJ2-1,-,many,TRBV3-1,CASSQGGGAVPQFF,TGTGCCAGCAGCCAAGGGGGCGGGGCAGTCCCGCAGTTCTTC
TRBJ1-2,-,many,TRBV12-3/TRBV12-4,CASSLRAGVPYGYTF,TGTGCCAGCAGTCTCCGGGCAGGGGTTCCCTATGGCTACACCTTC
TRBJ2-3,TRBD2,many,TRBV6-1,CASRPGLAGVGSADTQYF,TGTGCCAGCAGGCCGGGACTAGCGGGAGTTGGGTCCGCAGATACGCAGTATTTT
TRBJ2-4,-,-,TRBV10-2,CASRGSAAKNIQYF,TGCGCCAGCCGGGGCTCGGCGGCCAAAAACATTCAGTACTTC
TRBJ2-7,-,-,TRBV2,CASNSGTLDYEQYF,TGTGCCAGCAATTCCGGGACGCTCGACTACGAGCAGTACTTC
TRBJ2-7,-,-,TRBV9,CASSVVPTPYEQYF,TGTGCCAGCAGCGTAGTTCCGACGCCTTACGAGCAGTACTTC
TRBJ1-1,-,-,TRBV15,CATSARLFRAFF,TGTGCCACCAGCGCCCGATTGTTCAGGGCTTTCTTT
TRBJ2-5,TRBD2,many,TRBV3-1,CASSLGLAGGTQYF,TGTGCCAGCAGCCTGGGACTAGCGGGAGGGACCCAGTACTTC
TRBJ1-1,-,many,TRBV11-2,CASSLGGREAFF,TGTGCCAGCAGCTTAGGTGGGAGAGAAGCTTTCTTT
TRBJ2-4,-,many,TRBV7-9,CASSLGLRSVAKNIQYF,TGTGCCAGCAGCTTAGGGTTACGGTCCGTAGCCAAAAACATTCAGTACTTC
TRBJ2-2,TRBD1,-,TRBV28,CASSSPGQGAFTGELFF,TGTGCCAGCAGTTCTCCGGGACAGGGGGCTTTCACCGGGGAGCTGTTTTTT
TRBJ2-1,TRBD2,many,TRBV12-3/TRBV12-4,CASSFVAGTYNEQFF,TGTGCCAGCAGTTTTGTAGCGGGAACCTACAATGAGCAGTTCTTC
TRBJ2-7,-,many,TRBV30,CAWSVPESSYEQYF,TGTGCCTGGAGTGTACCGGAGAGCTCCTACGAGCAGTACTTC
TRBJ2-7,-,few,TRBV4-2,CASSQDGADGTYEQYF,TGTGCCAGCAGCCAAGATGGGGCTGATGGAACCTACGAGCAGTACTTC
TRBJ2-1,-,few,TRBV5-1,CASSLEGVASNEQFF,TGCGCCAGCAGCTTGGAAGGGGTAGCCTCCAATGAGCAGTTCTTC
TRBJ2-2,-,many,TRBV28,CASSRPGPSTGELFF,TGTGCCAGCAGTCGCCCTGGACCATCCACCGGGGAGCTGTTTTTT
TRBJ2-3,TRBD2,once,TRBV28,CASSERDPDTQYF,TGTGCCAGCAGTGAGCGGGACCCAGATACGCAGTATTTT
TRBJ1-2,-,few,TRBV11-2,CASSYEGLANYGYTF,TGTGCCAGCAGCTACGAGGGACTCGCCAACTATGGCTACACCTTC
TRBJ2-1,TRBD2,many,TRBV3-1,CASSQEPGRGRGDNEQFF,TGTGCCAGCAGCCAAGAGCCGGGGCGCGGGAGGGGGGACAATGAGCAGTTCTTC
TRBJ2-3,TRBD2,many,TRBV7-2,CASSFSGGRRTDTQYF,TGTGCCAGCAGCTTTTCTGGCGGGAGAAGGACAGATACGCAGTATTTT
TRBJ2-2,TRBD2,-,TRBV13,CASTELAGESTGELFF,TGTGCCAGCACCGAACTAGCGGGAGAGAGCACCGGGGAGCTGTTTTTT